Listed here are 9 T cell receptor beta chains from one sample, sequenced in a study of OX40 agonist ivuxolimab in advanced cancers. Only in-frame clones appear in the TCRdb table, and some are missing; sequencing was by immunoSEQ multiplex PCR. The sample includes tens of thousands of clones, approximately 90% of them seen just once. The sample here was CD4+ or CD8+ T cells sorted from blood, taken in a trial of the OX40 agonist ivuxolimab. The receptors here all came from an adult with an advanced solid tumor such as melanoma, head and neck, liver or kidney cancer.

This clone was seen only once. The CDR3 reads CASSYSPRTGSEKLFF. The CDR3 nucleotides read TGTGCCAGCAGTTACTCCCCTCGGACAGGGAGTGAAAAACTGTTTTTT. The chain couples TRBV6-5 to TRBJ1-4; 8 nucleotides match TRBD1. The CDR3 runs to 16 residues. Trimming removed 0 bases from V and 7 bases from J; junction bases left unmatched: 7. The germline CDR1 and CDR2 sequences are MNHEY and SVGAGI.

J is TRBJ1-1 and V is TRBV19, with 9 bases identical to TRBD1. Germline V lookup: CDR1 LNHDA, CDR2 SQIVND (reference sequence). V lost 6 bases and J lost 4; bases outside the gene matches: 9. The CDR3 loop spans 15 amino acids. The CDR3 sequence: CASRSGQGIGTEAFF. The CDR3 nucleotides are TGTGCCAGTAGGTCGGGACAGGGAATTGGCACTGAAGCTTTCTTT. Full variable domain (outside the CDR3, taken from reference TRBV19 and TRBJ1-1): DGGITQSPKYLFRKEGQNVTLSCEQNLNHDAMYWYRQDPGQGLRLIYYSQIVNDFQKGDIAEGYSVSREKKESFPLTVTSAQKNPTAFYLCASRSGQGIGTEAFFGQGTRLTVV.

For the CDR3, the DNA is TGCAGTTCGGGCAAGAGCTCCTACAATGAGCAGTTCTTC. Amino acid sequence: CSSGKSSYNEQFF. The chain carries TRBV29-1 and TRBJ2-1; D not resolved. Germline CDR1 and CDR2: SQVTM and ANQGSEA. CDR3 size: 13 residues.

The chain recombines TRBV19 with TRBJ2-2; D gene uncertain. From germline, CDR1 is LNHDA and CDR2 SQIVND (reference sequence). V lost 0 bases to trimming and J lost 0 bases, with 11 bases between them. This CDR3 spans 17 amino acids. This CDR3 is CASSIEVGSTNTGELFF. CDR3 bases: TGTGCCAGTAGTATAGAAGTCGGCAGCACGAACACCGGGGAGCTGTTTTTT.

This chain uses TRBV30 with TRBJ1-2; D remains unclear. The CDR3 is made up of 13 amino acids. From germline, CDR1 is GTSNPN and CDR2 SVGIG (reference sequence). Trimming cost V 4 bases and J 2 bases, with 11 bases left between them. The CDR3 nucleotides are TGTGCCTGGAATCAAGGAGGGAACTATGGCTACACCTTC. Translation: CAWNQGGNYGYTF.

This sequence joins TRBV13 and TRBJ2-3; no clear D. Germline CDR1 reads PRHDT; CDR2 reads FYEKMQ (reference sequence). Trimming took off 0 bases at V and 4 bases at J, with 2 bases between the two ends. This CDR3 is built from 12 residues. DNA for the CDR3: TGTGCCAGCAGCTTAGGTGCAGATACGCAGTATTTT. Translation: CASSLGADTQYF. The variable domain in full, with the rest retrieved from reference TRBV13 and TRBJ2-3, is AAGVIQSPRHLIKEKRETATLKCYPIPRHDTVYWYQQGPGQDPQFLISFYEKMQSDKGSIPDRFSAQQFSDYHSELNMSSLELGDSALYFCASSLGADTQYFGPGTRLTVL.

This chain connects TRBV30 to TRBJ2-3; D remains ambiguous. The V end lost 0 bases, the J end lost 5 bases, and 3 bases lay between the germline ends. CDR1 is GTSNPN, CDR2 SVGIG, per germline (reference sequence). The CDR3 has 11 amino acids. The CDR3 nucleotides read TGTGCCTGGAGTGTACTAGATACGCAGTATTTT. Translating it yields CAWSVLDTQYF.

CDR3 sequence: CASRTTTQNTEAFF. The CDR3 region has the DNA TGTGCCAGCAGGACGACAACCCAGAACACTGAAGCTTTCTTT. V and J are TRBV6-6 and TRBJ1-1; D gene unclear. V dropped 6 bases and J dropped 1 base, with 12 bases sitting between them. This CDR3 contains 14 residues. The germline gives CDR1 MNHNY, CDR2 SVGAGI (reference sequence).

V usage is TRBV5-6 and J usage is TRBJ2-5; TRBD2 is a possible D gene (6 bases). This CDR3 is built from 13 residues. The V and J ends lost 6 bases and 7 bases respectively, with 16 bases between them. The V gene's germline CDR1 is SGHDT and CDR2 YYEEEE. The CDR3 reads CASTPGLEPTQYF. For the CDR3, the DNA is TGTGCCAGCACCCCGGGACTGGAACCGACCCAGTACTTC.